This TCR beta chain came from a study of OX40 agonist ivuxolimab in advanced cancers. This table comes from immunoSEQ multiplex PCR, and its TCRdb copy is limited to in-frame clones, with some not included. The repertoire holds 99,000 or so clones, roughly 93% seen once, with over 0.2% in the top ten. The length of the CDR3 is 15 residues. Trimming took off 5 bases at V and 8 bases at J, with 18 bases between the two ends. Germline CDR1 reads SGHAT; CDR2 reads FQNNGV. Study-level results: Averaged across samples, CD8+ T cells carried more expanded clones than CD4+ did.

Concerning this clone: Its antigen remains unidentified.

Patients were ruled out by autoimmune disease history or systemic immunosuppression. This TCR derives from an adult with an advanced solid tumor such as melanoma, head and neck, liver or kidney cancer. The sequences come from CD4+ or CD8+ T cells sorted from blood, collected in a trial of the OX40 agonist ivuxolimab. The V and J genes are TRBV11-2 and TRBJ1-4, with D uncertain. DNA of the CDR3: TGTGCCAGCAGCCCAACGAGGGCGTTGGTAGAAAAACTGTTTTTT. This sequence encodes CASSPTRALVEKLFF.